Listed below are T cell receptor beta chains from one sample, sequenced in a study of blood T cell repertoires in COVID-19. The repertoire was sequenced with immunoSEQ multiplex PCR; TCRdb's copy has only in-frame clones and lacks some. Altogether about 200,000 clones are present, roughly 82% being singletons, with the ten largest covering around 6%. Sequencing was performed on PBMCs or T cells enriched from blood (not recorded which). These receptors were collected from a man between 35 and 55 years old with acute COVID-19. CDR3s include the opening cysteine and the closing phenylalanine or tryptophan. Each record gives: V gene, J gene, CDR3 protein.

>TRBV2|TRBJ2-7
CASRAQREGNYEQYF
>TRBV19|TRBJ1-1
CASSMWGETEAFF
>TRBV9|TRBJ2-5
CASSVGSTHKYQETQYF
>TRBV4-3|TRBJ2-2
CASSQGTGDTGELFF
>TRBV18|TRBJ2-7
CASSPQRQEYEQYF
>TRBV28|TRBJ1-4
CASTTIGTGKEKLFF
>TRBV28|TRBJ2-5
CASSRGLAGTETQYF
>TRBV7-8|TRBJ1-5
CASSFRQGASQPQHF
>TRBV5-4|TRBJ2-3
CASSLVDGRGDTQYF
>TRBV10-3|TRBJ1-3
CAISRDTGNTIYF
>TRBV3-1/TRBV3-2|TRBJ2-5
CASSLSGRGETQYF
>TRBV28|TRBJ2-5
CASSRGIGETQYF
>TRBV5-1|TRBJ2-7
CASSFLGLAAYEQYF
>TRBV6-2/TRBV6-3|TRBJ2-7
CASSWAGGQDEQYF
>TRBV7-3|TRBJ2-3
CASAHRGPTGSTDTQYF
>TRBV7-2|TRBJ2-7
CASSLEGLTAFSYEQYF
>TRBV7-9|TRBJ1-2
CASSRGPQKGYTF
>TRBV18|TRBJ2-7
CASSRTGTYEQYF
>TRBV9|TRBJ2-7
CASSVVGQGAAEQYF
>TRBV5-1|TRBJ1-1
CASGDRANTEAFF
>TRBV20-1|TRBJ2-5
CSARVRETQYF
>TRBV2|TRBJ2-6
CARDGRPSSGANVLTF
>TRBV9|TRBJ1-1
CASSVVPGSTEAFF
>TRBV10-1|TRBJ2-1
CASSGSLYNEQFF
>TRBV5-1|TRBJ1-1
CASSLTTGTEAFF
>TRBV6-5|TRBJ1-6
CASTRISVGNSPLHF
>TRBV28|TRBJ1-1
CASSLVGVGPRDEAFF
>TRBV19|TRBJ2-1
CASSTKTFSSYNEQFF
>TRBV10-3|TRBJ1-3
CAISPGQGIYTIYF
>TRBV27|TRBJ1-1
CASSLGSGGYTEAFF
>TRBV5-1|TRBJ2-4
CASSLGGLGNIQYF
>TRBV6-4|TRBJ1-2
CASAPTSAGRGYGYTF
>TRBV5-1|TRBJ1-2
CASSLEGVRYGYTF
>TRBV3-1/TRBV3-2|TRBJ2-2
CASSLLDRATGELFF
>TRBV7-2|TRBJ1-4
CASSPQATNEKLFF
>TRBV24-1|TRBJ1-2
CATSDFTAGDGYTF
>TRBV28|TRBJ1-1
CASSSTAQHKEAFF
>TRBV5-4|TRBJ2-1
CASSWTVGGYNEQFF
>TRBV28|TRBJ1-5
CASSFFGDQPQHF
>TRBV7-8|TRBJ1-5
CASSGGQGRLQPQHF
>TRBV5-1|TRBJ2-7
CASRPNTGPYEQYF
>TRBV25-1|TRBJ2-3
CASSVGQNTDTQYF
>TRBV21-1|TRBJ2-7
CASSKLEAAGQYF
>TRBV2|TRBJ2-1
CASSSPAAGVANEQFF
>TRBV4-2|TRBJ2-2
CASSQDSFAGELFF